The 15 T cell receptor beta chains presented below share a single source sample, sequenced in a study of graft-versus-host responses after intestinal transplantation. These receptors' targets are unknown. Libraries were prepared by immunoSEQ multiplex PCR; TCRdb keeps only in-frame clonotypes and omits some of them. The sample contains about 130,000 clones, roughly 91% of which appear only once. The starting material was unstimulated CD4+ T cells sorted from spleen or lymph node cells, obtained before intestinal transplant. The receptors were sampled from a human donor who received an intestinal transplant.

The rearrangement joins TRBV7-2 to TRBJ2-2; D is unclear. This CDR3 is 15 amino acids long. V lost 3 bases to trimming and J lost 2 bases, with 10 bases between them. Germline loops: CDR1 SGHTA, CDR2 FQGNSA. CDR3 protein: CASSLTRTNTGELFF. The CDR3 DNA is TGTGCCAGCAGCTTGACCAGAACCAACACCGGGGAGCTGTTTTTT.

The chain combines TRBV7-6 with TRBJ2-5; 11 bases align to TRBD2. CDR3 length: 16 residues. Germline assignment: CDR1 SGHVS and CDR2 FNYEAQ. V was clipped by 1 base and J by 4 bases; unmatched bases: 5. CDR3 protein: CASSLGGLAGGETQYF. The CDR3 coding sequence is TGTGCCAGCAGCTTAGGGGGTCTAGCGGGAGGAGAGACCCAGTACTTC.

This clone was recorded a few times. CDR3: CASSLDRGRETQYF. DNA for the CDR3: TGTGCCAGCAGTTTAGATAGGGGGCGAGAGACCCAGTACTTC. The chain is built from TRBV28 and TRBJ2-5; 7 bases align to TRBD1. V dropped 2 bases and J dropped 4; count of bases not matched to a gene: 4. This CDR3 has 14 amino acids. Germline V gene lookup returns CDR1 MDHEN and CDR2 SYDVKM. Looking up the rest from reference TRBV28 and TRBJ2-5 gives the full variable domain: DVKVTQSSRYLVKRTGEKVFLECVQDMDHENMFWYRQDPGLGLRLIYFSYDVKMKEKGDIPEGYSVSREKKERFSLILESASTNQTSMYLCASSLDRGRETQYFGPGTRLLVL.

DNA for the CDR3: TGTGCCTGGAGTGTTGGGGGGGCTTACACCTTC. Its translation: CAWSVGGAYTF. V and J are TRBV30 and TRBJ1-2, with D perhaps TRBD1 (6 bases). Germline values: CDR1 GTSNPN, CDR2 SVGIG (reference sequence). V lost 0 bases, J lost 11 bases, and 10 bases lay in between. The CDR3 is 11 amino acids.

A single count supports this clone. The gene calls are TRBV4-1 and TRBJ2-1; D is unresolved. CDR1 and CDR2 (germline): MGHRA, YSYEKL. This CDR3 is 14 amino acids long. V gave up 4 bases and J gave up 5 bases, with 12 bases separating them. CDR3 loop: CASSRSLWDNEQFF. DNA for the CDR3: TGCGCCAGCAGCCGCTCCCTTTGGGACAATGAGCAGTTCTTC.

The chain uses TRBV2 and TRBJ2-5, with 13 bases matching TRBD2. Germline CDR1 is SNHLY and CDR2 is FYNNEI. V shed 3 bases and J 6 bases; nucleotides not matched to a gene: 7. The CDR3 contains 16 residues. The CDR3 loop is CASSDGLAGAGKTQYF. CDR3 nucleotides: TGTGCCAGCAGTGACGGACTAGCGGGAGCTGGTAAGACCCAGTACTTC.

This chain joins TRBV10-1 and TRBJ2-3, with D possibly matching TRBD2 (6 bases). The germline gives CDR1 WNHNN, CDR2 SYGVQD (reference sequence). The CDR3 has 16 residues. Trimming left V 7 bases short and J 0 bases short, with 17 bases between. The CDR3 region is CASTSGGWSSTDTQYF. Written as DNA, the CDR3 is TGCGCCAGCACATCCGGGGGTTGGTCTAGCACAGATACGCAGTATTTT.

The chain uses TRBV4-1 and TRBJ2-2; 12 nucleotides line up with TRBD2. The CDR3 totals 15 residues. Germline CDR1 and CDR2: MGHRA and YSYEKL. V dropped 6 bases and J dropped 3; count of bases not matched to a gene: 2. CDR3 nucleotide sequence: TGCGCCAGCAGGAGACTAGCGGGAGACACCGGGGAGCTGTTTTTT. It is translated as CASRRLAGDTGELFF.

The V and J genes are TRBV6-1 and TRBJ1-5, with TRBD1 matching over 8 bases. Germline V CDR1 and CDR2: MNHNS, SASEGT. The CDR3 consists of 15 residues. J lost 0 bases, V lost 7 bases, and 5 bases had no gene match. CDR3 sequence reads: CASIRTGTSNQPQHF. Here the CDR3 DNA reads TGTGCCAGCATTAGGACAGGGACTAGCAATCAGCCCCAGCATTTT.

The CDR3 DNA reads TGTGCCAGCAGCACGCCGGGACAGGGGAACACCGGGGAGCTGTTTTTT. As protein: CASSTPGQGNTGELFF. This chain uses TRBV5-4 with TRBJ2-2; TRBD1 aligns across 9 bases. CDR1 SGHNT and CDR2 YYREEE come from the germline V gene (reference sequence). The V and J ends lost 4 bases and 1 base, in that order; junction bases with no gene match: 5. This CDR3 spans 16 amino acids.

The gene calls are TRBV18 and TRBJ1-5; possibly TRBD1 for D (5 bases). The CDR3 runs 15 residues. From germline, CDR1 is KGHSH and CDR2 LQKENI. Trimming removed 2 bases at V and 4 bases at J, with 12 bases between. As DNA, the CDR3 is TGTGCCAGCTCACCATTGCCAGGGTTGAATCAGCCCCAGCATTTT. This sequence encodes CASSPLPGLNQPQHF.

This clone was observed a few times. V is TRBV10-3 and J is TRBJ1-5; D call uncertain. Trimming took off 3 bases at V and 4 bases at J, with 10 bases between the two ends. The germline CDR1 and CDR2 sequences are ENHRY and SYGVKD. There are 14 residues in the CDR3. CDR3 sequence: CAISDQAENQPQHF. In DNA, the CDR3 is TGTGCCATCAGTGACCAGGCAGAGAATCAGCCCCAGCATTTT.

The chain employs TRBV18 and TRBJ2-7, with a tentative D call TRBD2 (5 bases). From germline, CDR1 is KGHSH and CDR2 LQKENI. The CDR3 has 15 residues. V lost 2 bases and J lost 3, with 14 bases in between. This CDR3 is CASSPTREPYYEQYF. In DNA form, the CDR3 reads TGTGCCAGCTCACCAACCCGGGAACCTTACTACGAGCAGTACTTC.

This chain links TRBV2 with TRBJ1-5, with unresolved D. The CDR3 contains 15 residues. Germline CDR1 reads SNHLY; CDR2 reads FYNNEI. Deletions cut 6 bases from V and 4 bases from J, with 16 bases between. DNA for the CDR3: TGTGCCAGCAGGAACGTCCGGGCGACGAATCAGCCCCAGCATTTT. Its protein is CASRNVRATNQPQHF.

The chain recombines TRBV5-5 with TRBJ2-7; TRBD1 matches 9 bases. Unmatched junction bases numbered 6, after V lost 0 bases and J lost 5 bases. Germline CDR1 reads SGHKS; CDR2 reads YYEKEE (reference sequence). CDR3 length: 15 residues. This CDR3 is CASSLESGQGNEQYF. The CDR3 nucleotides read TGTGCCAGCAGCTTGGAAAGTGGACAGGGGAACGAGCAGTACTTC.